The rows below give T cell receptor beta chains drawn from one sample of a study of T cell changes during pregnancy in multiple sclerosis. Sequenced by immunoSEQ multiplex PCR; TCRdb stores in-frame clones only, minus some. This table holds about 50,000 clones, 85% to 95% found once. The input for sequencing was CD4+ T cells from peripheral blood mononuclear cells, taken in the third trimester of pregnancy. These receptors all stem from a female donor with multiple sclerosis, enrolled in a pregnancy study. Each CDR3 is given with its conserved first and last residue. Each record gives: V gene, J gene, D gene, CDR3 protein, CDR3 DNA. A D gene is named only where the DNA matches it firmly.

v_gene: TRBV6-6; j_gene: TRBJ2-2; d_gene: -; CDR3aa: CASRKGDNTGELFF; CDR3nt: TGTGCCAGCAGAAAGGGGGACAACACCGGGGAGCTGTTTTTT
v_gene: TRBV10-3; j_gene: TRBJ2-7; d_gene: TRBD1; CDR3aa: CAIAPGTGNYEQYF; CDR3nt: TGTGCCATCGCCCCCGGGACAGGGAACTACGAGCAGTACTTC
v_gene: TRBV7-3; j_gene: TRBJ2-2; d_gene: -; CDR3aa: CASRPDSTGELFF; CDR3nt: TGTGCCAGCAGGCCAGACTCTACCGGGGAGCTGTTTTTT
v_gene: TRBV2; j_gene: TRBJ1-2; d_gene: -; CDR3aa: CASRGGPSPYGYTF; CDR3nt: TGTGCCAGCAGGGGAGGACCCTCGCCCTATGGCTACACCTTC
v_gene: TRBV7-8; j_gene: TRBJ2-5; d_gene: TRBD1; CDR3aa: CASTKARQGQETQYF; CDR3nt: TGTGCCAGCACCAAAGCCCGACAGGGCCAAGAGACCCAGTACTTC
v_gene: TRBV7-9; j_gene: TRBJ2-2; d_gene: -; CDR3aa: CASRRDTGELFF; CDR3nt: TGTGCCAGCAGGAGGGATACCGGGGAGCTGTTTTTT
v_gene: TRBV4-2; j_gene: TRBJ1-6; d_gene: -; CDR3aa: CASSQDVPQAHSPLHF; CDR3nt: TGTGCCAGCAGCCAAGACGTCCCCCAGGCACATTCACCCCTCCACTTT
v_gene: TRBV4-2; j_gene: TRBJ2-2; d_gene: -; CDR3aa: CASSPPTGELFF; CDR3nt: TGTGCCAGCAGCCCCCCAACCGGGGAGCTGTTTTTT
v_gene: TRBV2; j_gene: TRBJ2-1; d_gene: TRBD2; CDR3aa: CASISGGYNEQFF; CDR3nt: TGTGCCAGCATCAGCGGGGGCTACAATGAGCAGTTCTTC
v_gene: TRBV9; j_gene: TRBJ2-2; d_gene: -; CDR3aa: CASSVGDTLRGGELFF; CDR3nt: TGTGCCAGCAGCGTAGGGGACACTCTACGAGGCGGGGAGCTGTTTTTT
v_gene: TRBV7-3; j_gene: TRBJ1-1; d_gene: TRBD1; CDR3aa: CASSPHRGNTEAFF; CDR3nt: TGTGCCAGCAGCCCTCACAGGGGGAACACTGAAGCTTTCTTT
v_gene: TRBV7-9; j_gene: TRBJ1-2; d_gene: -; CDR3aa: CASSLARDYGYTF; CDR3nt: TGTGCCAGCAGCTTAGCCAGGGACTATGGCTACACCTTC
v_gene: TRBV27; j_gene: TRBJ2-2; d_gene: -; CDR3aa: CASSLDKPWYTGELFF; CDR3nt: TGTGCCAGCAGTTTAGACAAGCCGTGGTATACCGGGGAGCTGTTTTTT
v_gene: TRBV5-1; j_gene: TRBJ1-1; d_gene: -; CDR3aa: CASSSDTSRTEAFF; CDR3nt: TGCGCCAGCAGCTCGGACACTTCTAGGACTGAAGCTTTCTTT